The sequence of this TCR beta chain was determined in a study of T cells in Graves' hyperthyroidism and ophthalmopathy. This clonotype was found many times. The CDR3 runs 16 residues. Germline CDR1 and CDR2: SGHDT and YYEEEE. J gave up 10 bases and V 1 base, and 9 bases lay outside the gene matches. From RNA transcripts, TCR beta CDR3 regions were amplified. A first-round RT-PCR of the TCR CDR3 used the HTBI primer set. TCRdb fed the multiplex PCR reads into MiXCR, producing one record per CDR3 protein. The data show a few hundred thousand distinct CDR3 sequences, 15% to 18% seen once. This TCR came from a woman aged 30 to 39 with Graves' hyperthyroidism. Sequenced material: blood. The chain is built from TRBV5-6 and TRBJ2-2; 11 bases align to TRBD2. DNA of the CDR3: TGTGCCAGCAGCTTGTTAGCGGGAGGGCCGTGGGAGGAGCTGTTTTTT. Translating gives CASSLLAGGPWEELFF.